Detailed here is one T cell receptor (beta chain). The antigen it binds to is not known. Base qualities were left out, and no much larger clone turns up one base away. TCR cDNA was synthesized by 5'RACE template switching, which introduced a universal primer site and unique molecular identifiers. Priming for cDNA synthesis came from both the TCR alpha and TCR beta constant segments. Libraries were amplified in two PCR steps, with sample barcodes and sequencing adapters added in the second step. Sequencing of libraries was done on Illumina HiSeq 2500 (2x100 bp) or NovaSeq (2x150 bp). The study's own analysis went as follows. MIGEC was used to demultiplex reads and collapse the reads into UMI consensus sequences, and MiXCR was used for V(D)J alignment. Vaccine-responding clonotypes were defined with edgeR using replicate PBMC samples, requiring FDR below 0.01 and a log2 fold change above 5 up to day 15. Bulk clonotypes were assigned CD4 or CD8 identity according to which sequenced CD4 or CD8 repertoire held them at higher abundance. In TCRdb, the public reads were trimmed at Q25 with fastp and aligned with MiXCR, with productive beta chains retained. Records with the same CDR3 protein are collapsed into one entry carrying the most frequent genes and DNA. What appears here as the V and J calls and clone size reflects TCRdb's work, not the paper's. The sample table records 300,000 to 400,000 distinct CDR3 sequences; roughly 8.4% of these occur just once. About 16% of the sample is held by the ten biggest clonotypes.

The sample belongs to a study of T cells after yellow fever vaccination (dated by TCRdb to between 2018 and 2021). In terms of the full investigation: The SMART-Seq v4 Ultra Low Input RNA kit was used to prepare libraries from fractions with low cell numbers. To follow T-cell clones before and after primary and booster YFV17D yellow fever vaccination, bulk TCR alpha and beta repertoires were sequenced over time. Two healthy male donors, one aged 18 to 30 and one aged 30 to 40 years, were included in the cohort. Blood samples were taken at several timepoints before and after primary and secondary immunization, and bulk PBMC replicates and cell subsets were isolated.

CDR1 DFQATT and CDR2 SNEGSKA are derived from the germline V gene (reference sequence). The CDR3 measures 13 amino acids from cysteine to phenylalanine. The DNA shown is the 39-base CDR3, in frame from base 1. The junction shows trimming of 6 bases on V and 0 bases on J, plus 11 bases between the germline ends. On the study overall, not on this receptor specifically: The secondary T-cell response was found to be weaker but faster than the primary response, with a peak reached on day 5 rather than on day 15. A small fraction of clonotypes appeared in both the CD4 and CD8 compartments, likely as a result of convergent recombination. Only a couple of donors were included in the study, so the extent to which the findings can be generalized is limited. Computational filtering was required because FACS-sorted repertoires could contain abundant contaminating clonotypes from the bulk population. After the booster, most of the clones that had expanded following primary vaccination were detected again (just under 97% of CD4 and 80% to 90% of CD8), which suggests that memory was broadly maintained.

What this sample's treatment or condition label stands for: live attenuated yellow fever vaccine strain. At every blood-draw timepoint, two biological replicates of bulk PBMCs were collected. PBMCs were isolated from peripheral blood using a standard Ficoll-Paque protocol. RNA was extracted with TriZol from bulk PBMCs, CD4 and CD8 fractions, and dextramer-positive and dextramer-negative fractions. This specimen consisted of PBMCs, obtained more than 40 days after the first yellow fever vaccination. The chain joins TRBV20-1 to TRBJ1-1; the D gene lacks a confident call. The TCR sequence derives from a man aged 18-30 years who received the YFV17D yellow fever vaccine. CDR3 protein: CSAVETLNTEAFF. The nucleotides read TGCAGTGCCGTTGAGACCTTGAACACTGAAGCTTTCTTT.